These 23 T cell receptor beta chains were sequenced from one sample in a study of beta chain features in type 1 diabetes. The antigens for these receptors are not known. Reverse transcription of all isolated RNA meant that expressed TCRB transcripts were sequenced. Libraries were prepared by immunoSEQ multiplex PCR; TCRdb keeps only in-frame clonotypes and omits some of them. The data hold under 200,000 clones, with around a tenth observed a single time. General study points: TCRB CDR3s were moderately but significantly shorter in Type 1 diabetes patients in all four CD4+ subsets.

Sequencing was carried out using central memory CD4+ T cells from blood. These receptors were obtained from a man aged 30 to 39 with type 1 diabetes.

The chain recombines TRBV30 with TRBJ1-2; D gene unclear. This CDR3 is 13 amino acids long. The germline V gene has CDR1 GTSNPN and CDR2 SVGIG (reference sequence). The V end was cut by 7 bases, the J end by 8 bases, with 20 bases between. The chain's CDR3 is CASGRDPPFGYTF. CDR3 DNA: TGTGCCTCGGGCCGGGATCCTCCTTTCGGCTACACCTTC.

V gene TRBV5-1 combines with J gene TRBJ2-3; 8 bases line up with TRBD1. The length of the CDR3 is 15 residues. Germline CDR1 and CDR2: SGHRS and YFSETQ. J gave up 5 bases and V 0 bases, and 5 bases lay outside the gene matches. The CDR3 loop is CASSLEDRVVDTQYF. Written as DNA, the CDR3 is TGCGCCAGCAGCTTGGAGGACAGGGTAGTAGATACGCAGTATTTT. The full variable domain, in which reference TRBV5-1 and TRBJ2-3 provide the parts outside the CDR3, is KAGVTQTPRYLIKTRGQQVTLSCSPISGHRSVSWYQQTPGQGLQFLFEYFSETQRNKGNFPGRFSGRQFSNSRSEMNVSTLELGDSALYLCASSLEDRVVDTQYFGPGTRLTVL.

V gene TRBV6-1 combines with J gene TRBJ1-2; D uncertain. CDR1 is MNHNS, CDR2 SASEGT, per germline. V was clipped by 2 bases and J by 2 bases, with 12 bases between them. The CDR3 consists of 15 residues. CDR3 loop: CASSEPYTRNYGYTF. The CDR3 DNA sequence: TGTGCCAGCAGTGAACCGTACACGAGGAACTATGGCTACACCTTC.

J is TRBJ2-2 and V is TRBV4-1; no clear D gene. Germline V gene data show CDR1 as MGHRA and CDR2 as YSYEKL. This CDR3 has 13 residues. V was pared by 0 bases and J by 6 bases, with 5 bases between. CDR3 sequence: CASSQDTAGELFF. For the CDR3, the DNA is TGCGCCAGCAGCCAAGATACTGCCGGGGAGCTGTTTTTT.

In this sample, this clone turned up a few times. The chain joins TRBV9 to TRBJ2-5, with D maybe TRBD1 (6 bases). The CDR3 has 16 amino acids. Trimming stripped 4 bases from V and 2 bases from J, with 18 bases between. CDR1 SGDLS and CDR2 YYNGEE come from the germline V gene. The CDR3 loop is CASSPTSRGQQETQYF. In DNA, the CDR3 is TGTGCCAGCAGCCCAACGTCGAGAGGACAGCAAGAGACCCAGTACTTC. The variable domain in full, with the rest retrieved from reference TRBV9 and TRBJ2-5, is DSGVTQTPKHLITATGQRVTLRCSPRSGDLSVYWYQQSLDQGLQFLIQYYNGEERAKGNILERFSAQQFPDLHSELNLSSLELGDSALYFCASSPTSRGQQETQYFGPGTRLLVL.

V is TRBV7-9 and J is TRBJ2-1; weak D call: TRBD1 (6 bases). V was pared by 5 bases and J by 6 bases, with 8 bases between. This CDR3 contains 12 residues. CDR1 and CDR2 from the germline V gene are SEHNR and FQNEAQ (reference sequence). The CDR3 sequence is CASSLQGNEQFF. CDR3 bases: TGTGCCAGCAGCCTACAGGGCAATGAGCAGTTCTTC.

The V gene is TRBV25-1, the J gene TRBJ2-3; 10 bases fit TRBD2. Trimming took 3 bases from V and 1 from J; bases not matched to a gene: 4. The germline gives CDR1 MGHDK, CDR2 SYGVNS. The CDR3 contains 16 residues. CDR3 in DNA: TGTGCCAGCAGTGACCGAGCGGGAGGGGGCACAGATACGCAGTATTTT. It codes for CASSDRAGGGTDTQYF.

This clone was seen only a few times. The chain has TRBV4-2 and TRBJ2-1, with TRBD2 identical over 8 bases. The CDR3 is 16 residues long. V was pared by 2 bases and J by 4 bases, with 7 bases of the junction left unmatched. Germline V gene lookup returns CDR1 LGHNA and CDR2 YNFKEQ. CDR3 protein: CASSQYDSGTYNEQFF. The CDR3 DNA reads TGTGCCAGCAGCCAATATGATAGCGGGACGTACAATGAGCAGTTCTTC.

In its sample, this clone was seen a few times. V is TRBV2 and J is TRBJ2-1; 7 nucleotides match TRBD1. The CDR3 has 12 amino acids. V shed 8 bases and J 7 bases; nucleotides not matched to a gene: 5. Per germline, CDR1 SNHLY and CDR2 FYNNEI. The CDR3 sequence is CASYGTENEQFF. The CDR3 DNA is TGTGCCAGCTATGGGACAGAGAATGAGCAGTTCTTC.

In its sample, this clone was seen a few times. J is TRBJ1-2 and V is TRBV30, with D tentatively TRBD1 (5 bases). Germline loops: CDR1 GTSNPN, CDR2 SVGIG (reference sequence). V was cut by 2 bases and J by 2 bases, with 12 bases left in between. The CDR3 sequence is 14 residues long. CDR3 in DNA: TGTGCCTGGAGTCGCGACAGAGCCAACTATGGCTACACCTTC. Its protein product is CAWSRDRANYGYTF.

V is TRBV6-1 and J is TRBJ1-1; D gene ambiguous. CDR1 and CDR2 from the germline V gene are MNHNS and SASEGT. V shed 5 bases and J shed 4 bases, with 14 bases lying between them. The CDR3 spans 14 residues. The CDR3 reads CASSHMTQATEAFF. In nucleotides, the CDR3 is TGTGCCAGCAGTCATATGACCCAGGCCACTGAAGCTTTCTTT.

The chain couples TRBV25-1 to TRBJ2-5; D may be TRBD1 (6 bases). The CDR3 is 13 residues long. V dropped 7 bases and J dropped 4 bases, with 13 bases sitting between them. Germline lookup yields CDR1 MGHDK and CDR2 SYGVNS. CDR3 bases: TGTGCCAGCAATACAGGGATGGGAGAGACCCAGTACTTC. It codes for CASNTGMGETQYF.

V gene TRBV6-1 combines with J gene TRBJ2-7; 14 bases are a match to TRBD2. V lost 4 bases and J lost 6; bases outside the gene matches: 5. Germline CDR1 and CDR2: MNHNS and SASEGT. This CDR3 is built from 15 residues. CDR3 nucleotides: TGTGCCAGCAGTGCTGGGACTAGCGGGAGAACCGAGCAGTACTTC. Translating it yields CASSAGTSGRTEQYF.

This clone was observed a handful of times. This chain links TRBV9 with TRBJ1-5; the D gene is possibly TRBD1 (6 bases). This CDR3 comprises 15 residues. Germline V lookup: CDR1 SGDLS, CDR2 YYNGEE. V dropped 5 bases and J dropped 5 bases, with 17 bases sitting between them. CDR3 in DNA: TGTGCCAGCAGTTCTAATCCAGGGGCCGATCAGCCCCAGCATTTT. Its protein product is CASSSNPGADQPQHF.

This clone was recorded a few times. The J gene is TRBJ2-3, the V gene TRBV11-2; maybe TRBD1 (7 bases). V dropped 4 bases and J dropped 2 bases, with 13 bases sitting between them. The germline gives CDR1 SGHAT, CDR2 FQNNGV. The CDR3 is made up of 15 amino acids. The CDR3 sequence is CASSSRRGATDTQYF. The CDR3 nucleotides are TGTGCCAGCAGCTCACGCAGGGGGGCCACAGATACGCAGTATTTT.

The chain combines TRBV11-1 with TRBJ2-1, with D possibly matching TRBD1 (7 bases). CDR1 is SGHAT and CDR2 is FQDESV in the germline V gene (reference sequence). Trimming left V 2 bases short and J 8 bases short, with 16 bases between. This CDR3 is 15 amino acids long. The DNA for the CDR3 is TGTGCCAGCAGCTTACGCGGGCAGGGGGGATATGAGCAGTTCTTC. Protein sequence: CASSLRGQGGYEQFF.

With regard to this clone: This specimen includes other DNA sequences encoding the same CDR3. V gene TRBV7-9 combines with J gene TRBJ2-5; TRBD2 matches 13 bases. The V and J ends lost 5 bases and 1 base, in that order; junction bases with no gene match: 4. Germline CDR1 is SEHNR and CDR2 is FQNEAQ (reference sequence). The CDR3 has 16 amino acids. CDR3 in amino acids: CASSLGLAGAQETQYF. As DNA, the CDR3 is TGTGCCAGCAGCCTAGGACTAGCGGGAGCCCAAGAGACCCAGTACTTC. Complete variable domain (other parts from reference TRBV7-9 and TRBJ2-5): DTGVSQNPRHKITKRGQNVTFRCDPISEHNRLYWYRQTLGQGPEFLTYFQNEAQLEKSRLLSDRFSAERPKGSFSTLEIQRTEQGDSAMYLCASSLGLAGAQETQYFGPGTRLLVL.

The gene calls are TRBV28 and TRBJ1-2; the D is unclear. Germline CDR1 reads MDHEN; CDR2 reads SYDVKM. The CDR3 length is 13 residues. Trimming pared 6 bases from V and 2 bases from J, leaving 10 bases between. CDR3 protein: CASSPRFNYGYTF. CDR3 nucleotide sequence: TGTGCCAGCAGCCCTCGGTTCAACTATGGCTACACCTTC.

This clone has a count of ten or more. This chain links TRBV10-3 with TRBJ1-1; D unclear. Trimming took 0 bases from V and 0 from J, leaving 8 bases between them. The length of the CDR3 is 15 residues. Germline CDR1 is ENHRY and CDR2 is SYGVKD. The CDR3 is CAISESQFMNTEAFF. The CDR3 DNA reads TGTGCCATCAGTGAGTCCCAGTTCATGAACACTGAAGCTTTCTTT.

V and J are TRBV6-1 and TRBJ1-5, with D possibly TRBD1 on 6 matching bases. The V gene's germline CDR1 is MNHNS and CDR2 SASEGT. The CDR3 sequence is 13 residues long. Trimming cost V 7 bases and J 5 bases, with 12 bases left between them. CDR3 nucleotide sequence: TGTGCCAGCACAGACAGGACGGATCAGCCCCAGCATTTT. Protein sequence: CASTDRTDQPQHF.

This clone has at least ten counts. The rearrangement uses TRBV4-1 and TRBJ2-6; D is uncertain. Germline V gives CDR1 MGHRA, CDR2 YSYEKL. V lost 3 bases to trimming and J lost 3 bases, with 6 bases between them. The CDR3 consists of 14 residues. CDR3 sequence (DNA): TGCGCCAGCAGCCACCTTTTTGGGGCCAACGTCCTGACTTTC. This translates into CASSHLFGANVLTF.

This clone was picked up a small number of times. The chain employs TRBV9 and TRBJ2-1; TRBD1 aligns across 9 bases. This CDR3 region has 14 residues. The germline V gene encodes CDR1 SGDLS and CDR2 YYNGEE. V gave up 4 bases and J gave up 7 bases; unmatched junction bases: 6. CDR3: CASSPGDRANEQFF. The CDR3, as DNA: TGTGCCAGCAGCCCTGGGGACAGGGCGAATGAGCAGTTCTTC.

The CDR3 loop reads CASSLTAYNEQFF. Here the CDR3 DNA reads TGTGCCAGCAGCTTAACAGCCTACAATGAGCAGTTCTTC. This chain connects TRBV7-2 to TRBJ2-1, with D unresolved. V was shortened by 2 bases and J by 2 bases, with 4 bases between the two germline ends. Germline V lookup: CDR1 SGHTA, CDR2 FQGNSA. This CDR3 comprises 13 residues.